Listed below are T cell receptor beta chains from one sample, sequenced in a study of cytomegalovirus exposure and HLA in healthy donors. TCRdb keeps only in-frame clones here, not all; method: immunoSEQ multiplex PCR. The sample has fewer than 150,000 clones, around 73% seen once. Sequencing used PBMCs. The receptors were sampled from a human donor in good health. The CDR3 runs from the conserved cysteine through the conserved F or W.

j_call: TRBJ1-5
v_call: TRBV6-1
cdr3_aa: CASSEKPGHLNQPQHF

j_call: TRBJ1-1
v_call: TRBV9
cdr3_aa: CASSVAPGATEAFF

j_call: TRBJ2-1
v_call: TRBV9
cdr3_aa: CASSVGDSVAYNEQFF

j_call: TRBJ2-3
v_call: TRBV11-2
cdr3_aa: CASTPMEVSTDTQYF

j_call: TRBJ2-3
v_call: TRBV10-1
cdr3_aa: CASSESLAGTDTQYF

j_call: TRBJ2-3
v_call: TRBV4-1
cdr3_aa: CASSHTDGDTQYF

j_call: TRBJ1-2
v_call: TRBV25-1
cdr3_aa: CASSEYLGSPYGYTF

j_call: TRBJ2-6
v_call: TRBV6-4
cdr3_aa: CASSQVPSSGANVLTF

j_call: TRBJ1-2
v_call: TRBV11-2
cdr3_aa: CASSLDFDSDYGYTF

j_call: TRBJ1-5
v_call: TRBV10-3
cdr3_aa: CAISVGQGNQPQHF

j_call: TRBJ1-1
v_call: TRBV13
cdr3_aa: CASSLLRGNTEAFF

j_call: TRBJ2-2
v_call: TRBV13
cdr3_aa: CASSYRGDGELFF

j_call: TRBJ2-1
v_call: TRBV28
cdr3_aa: CASSPPGTGIEQFF

j_call: TRBJ2-7
v_call: TRBV28
cdr3_aa: CASSRAGGSGSEQYF

j_call: TRBJ2-7
v_call: TRBV27
cdr3_aa: CASSYLLAGGKNEQYF

j_call: TRBJ2-3
v_call: TRBV5-1
cdr3_aa: CASSPTSGRPPDTQYF

j_call: TRBJ2-1
v_call: TRBV6-5
cdr3_aa: CASLGHSEQFF

j_call: TRBJ2-2
v_call: TRBV2
cdr3_aa: CASLGPPGTGELFF

j_call: TRBJ2-1
v_call: TRBV10-2
cdr3_aa: CASSESSLAGTEQFF

j_call: TRBJ1-6
v_call: TRBV6-1
cdr3_aa: CASTNRGNSPLHF

j_call: TRBJ2-7
v_call: TRBV18
cdr3_aa: CASSPDRSLTYEQYF

j_call: TRBJ2-1
v_call: TRBV15
cdr3_aa: CATSMGLAGEGWYNEQFF

j_call: TRBJ1-5
v_call: TRBV5-1
cdr3_aa: CASSLTDYSNQPQHF

j_call: TRBJ1-1
v_call: TRBV29-1
cdr3_aa: CSVEDTGLNTEAFF

j_call: .
v_call: TRBV7-9
cdr3_aa: CASSLVRFGLAGVEQYF

j_call: TRBJ1-2
v_call: TRBV19
cdr3_aa: CASSIESLDYGYTF

j_call: TRBJ2-7
v_call: TRBV13
cdr3_aa: CASSTSGSYEQYF

j_call: TRBJ2-2
v_call: TRBV9
cdr3_aa: CASSLASGTGGGTGELFF

j_call: TRBJ1-1
v_call: TRBV12-5
cdr3_aa: CASDRQGMMNTEAFF

j_call: TRBJ2-1
v_call: TRBV14
cdr3_aa: CASSQGAKPYNEQFF

j_call: TRBJ2-7
v_call: TRBV7-8
cdr3_aa: CASSLRGFLSYEQYF

j_call: TRBJ1-4
v_call: TRBV5-1
cdr3_aa: CASSFRTGPGEKLFF

j_call: TRBJ2-7
v_call: TRBV25-1
cdr3_aa: CASSDEPSLPYEQYF

j_call: TRBJ1-1
v_call: TRBV4-1
cdr3_aa: CASNLGRGSNTEAFF

j_call: TRBJ1-5
v_call: TRBV6-1
cdr3_aa: CASSEIRGRQPQHF

j_call: TRBJ2-1
v_call: TRBV30
cdr3_aa: CAWRLSGYNEQFF

j_call: TRBJ2-1
v_call: TRBV11-3
cdr3_aa: CASSPGGRVYNEQFF

j_call: TRBJ2-7
v_call: TRBV4-2
cdr3_aa: CASSQGAIGSSYEQYF

j_call: TRBJ1-2
v_call: TRBV14
cdr3_aa: CASSQRNYGYTF

j_call: TRBJ2-5
v_call: TRBV5-1
cdr3_aa: CASTLGTGAQETQYF

j_call: TRBJ1-2
v_call: TRBV11-2
cdr3_aa: CASSPLRDKGPTNYGYTF

j_call: TRBJ1-2
v_call: TRBV2
cdr3_aa: CASTGVGYTF

j_call: TRBJ2-3
v_call: TRBV2
cdr3_aa: CASSVQDTQYF

j_call: TRBJ2-2
v_call: TRBV7-8
cdr3_aa: CASSPVHTGELFF

j_call: TRBJ2-7
v_call: TRBV7-2
cdr3_aa: CASSLGRTSDYEQYF

j_call: TRBJ1-1
v_call: TRBV29-1
cdr3_aa: CSALAQNTEAFF

j_call: TRBJ2-2
v_call: TRBV2
cdr3_aa: CASSPTGLDTGELFF

j_call: TRBJ2-1
v_call: TRBV9
cdr3_aa: CASSKEVAGDYNEQFF